One and the same sample provided the 23 T cell receptor beta chains below, sequenced in a study of T cells in Graves' hyperthyroidism and ophthalmopathy. TCR beta CDR3 region amplification was performed from RNA transcripts. Using the HTBI primer set, a first-round RT-PCR was run on the TCR CDR3. TCRdb ran MiXCR on the multiplex PCR reads and lists one entry per CDR3 protein. There are 550,000 to 600,000 distinct CDR3 sequences in the sample; around 45% occur only once, and around 20% lies in the top ten. The sequenced sample was peripheral blood or thyroid tissue (not recorded which). The receptors shown here come from an adult woman with Graves' disease, either hyperthyroidism or ophthalmopathy (not recorded which).

The chain links TRBV24-1 to TRBJ2-5; no clear D. The CDR3 length is 14 residues. The germline gives CDR1 KGHDR, CDR2 SFDVKD. Trimming removed 2 bases at V and 1 base at J, with 7 bases between. The CDR3 sequence is CATSDSVIQETQYF. The CDR3 DNA sequence: TGTGCCACCAGTGATTCAGTGATCCAAGAGACCCAGTACTTC.

A word on this clonotype: A much larger clone is a single base away; this may be a read error. This likely comes from a read error, as the CDR3 has no conserved phenylalanine or tryptophan at its end. This chain joins TRBV6-5 and TRBJ2-7; D call uncertain. CDR1 and CDR2 (germline): MNHEY, SVGAGI. The CDR3 has 14 amino acids. Deletions cut 8 bases from V and 0 bases from J, with 14 bases between. The CDR3 reads CASAPRPRSYEQYL. The CDR3 DNA reads TGTGCCAGCGCCCCTCGGCCCCGCTCCTACGAGCAGTACCTC.

The chain is built from TRBV12-3 or TRBV12-4 and TRBJ1-5; D might be TRBD1 (5 bases). The CDR3 covers 15 residues. Trimming left V 2 bases short and J 11 bases short, with 19 bases between. The CDR3 loop reads CASSLRRAGGETQHF. The CDR3 DNA sequence: TGTGCCAGCAGTTTACGACGGGCCGGGGGGGAGACCCAGCATTTT.

The V gene is TRBV5-4, the J gene TRBJ2-2, with 7 nucleotides matching TRBD2. The germline gives CDR1 SGHNT, CDR2 YYREEE (reference sequence). There are 13 residues in the CDR3. Unmatched junction bases numbered 4, after V lost 3 bases and J lost 8 bases. The CDR3 loop reads CASSWPGLGELFF. CDR3 nucleotide sequence: TGTGCCAGCAGCTGGCCGGGACTAGGGGAGCTGTTTTTT. Complete variable domain (other parts from reference TRBV5-4 and TRBJ2-2): ETGVTQSPTHLIKTRGQQVTLRCSSQSGHNTVSWYQQALGQGPQFIFQYYREEENGRGNFPPRFSGLQFPNYSSELNVNALELDDSALYLCASSWPGLGELFFGEGSRLTVL.

This clonotype was observed at least ten times. The chain has TRBV6-5 and TRBJ1-1; tentative D call: TRBD1 (6 bases). Trimming stripped 10 bases from V and 2 bases from J, with 14 bases between. The germline V gene has CDR1 MNHEY and CDR2 SVGAGI. The CDR3 sequence is 13 residues long. The DNA for the CDR3 is TGTGCCACCCGGACAGCAATTAACACTGAAGCTTTCTTT. This gives the protein CATRTAINTEAFF.

The genes are TRBV5-1 and TRBJ1-2, with a possible D match to TRBD1 (5 bases). CDR1 and CDR2 (germline): SGHRS, YFSETQ. The germline V and J ends were trimmed by 4 bases and 4 bases, with 8 bases remaining between them. The CDR3 totals 12 residues. The CDR3 DNA sequence: TGCGCCAGCAGCGGGGGGATCTATGGCTACACCTTC. Residues: CASSGGIYGYTF.

The V and J genes are TRBV19 and TRBJ1-5; unclear D gene. Germline V CDR1 and CDR2: LNHDA, SQIVND (reference sequence). Trimming stripped 5 bases from V and 9 bases from J, with 20 bases between. This CDR3 region has 15 residues. For the CDR3, the DNA is TGTGCCAGTAGTGCAACGGACGGGGAGGATGCGCCCCAGCATTTT. The encoded protein is CASSATDGEDAPQHF. The whole variable domain, remainder taken from reference TRBV19 and TRBJ1-5, is DGGITQSPKYLFRKEGQNVTLSCEQNLNHDAMYWYRQDPGQGLRLIYYSQIVNDFQKGDIAEGYSVSREKKESFPLTVTSAQKNPTAFYLCASSATDGEDAPQHFGDGTRLSIL.

A word on this clonotype: This is likely a read error, given that the CDR3 carries no conserved phenylalanine or tryptophan at its end. The limits of the CDR3 on the DNA are not certain, so only TCRdb's listed CDR3 is given. V and J are TRBV10-2 and TRBJ1-2. The germline V gene encodes CDR1 WSHSY and CDR2 SAAADI. Counting both end residues, the CDR3 totals 8 amino acids. The CDR3 spells CASTLTRG.

This clonotype was picked up many times. The V and J genes are TRBV11-2 and TRBJ2-2; possibly TRBD2 for D (6 bases). This CDR3 is 17 amino acids long. Germline V gene sequence: CDR1 SGHAT, CDR2 FQNNGV. Trimming removed 0 bases at V and 4 bases at J, with 15 bases between. As DNA, the CDR3 is TGTGCCAGCAGCTTAGATCGGTGGCGGGGAGGCACCGGGGAGCTGTTTTTT. Its protein product is CASSLDRWRGGTGELFF.

This clonotype has ten or more counts. The chain carries TRBV5-4 and TRBJ2-5, with TRBD1 matching 7 bases. CDR3 length equals 15 residues. Per germline, CDR1 SGHNT and CDR2 YYREEE (reference sequence). The V and J ends lost 4 bases and 0 bases, in that order; junction bases with no gene match: 6. The CDR3 is CASSTPGQHQETQYF. CDR3 coding DNA: TGTGCCAGCAGCACACCGGGACAGCACCAAGAGACCCAGTACTTC.

The J gene is TRBJ1-2, the V gene TRBV13; TRBD1 matches at 8 bases. Germline CDR1 and CDR2: PRHDT and FYEKMQ (reference sequence). V lost 5 bases to trimming and J lost 4 bases; unmatched junction nucleotides: 12. This CDR3 contains 16 residues. The DNA for the CDR3 is TGTGCCAGCAGCCACACCGGGACAGGCAGTCTCTATGGCTACACCTTC. Protein product: CASSHTGTGSLYGYTF.

A single count supports this clonotype. One end of the junction fails to match germline, which may point to a read error. The chain links TRBV20-1 to TRBJ1-2, with 8 bases identical to TRBD1. The CDR3 sequence is 13 residues long. Germline CDR1 is DFQATT and CDR2 is SNEGSKA (reference sequence). CDR3 DNA sequence: TGCAGTGCTCGAGACAGGGGTCTTGGTGGCTACACCTTC. This gives the protein CSARDRGLGGYTF.

The chain joins TRBV20-1 to TRBJ2-7; TRBD1 aligns across 8 bases. After removal of 1 base from V and 6 bases from J, the junction contained 8 bases not matched to a gene. The CDR3 covers 14 residues. CDR1 DFQATT and CDR2 SNEGSKA come from the germline V gene (reference sequence). In DNA form, the CDR3 reads TGCAGTGCTAGAGTTATCCCAGGGGGCGGCGAGCAGTACTTC. Its translation: CSARVIPGGGEQYF.

The gene calls are TRBV15 and TRBJ2-1; D gene unclear. The germline V gene has CDR1 LNHNV and CDR2 YYDKDF (reference sequence). The germline V and J ends were trimmed by 5 bases and 8 bases, with 13 bases remaining between them. The CDR3 consists of 13 residues. The CDR3 coding sequence is TGTGCCACCAGCGACCGTCCCCATTATGAGCAGTTCTTC. Residues: CATSDRPHYEQFF.

To note about this clonotype: This may come from a read error, since a much larger clone is one base off. This chain joins TRBV9 and TRBJ2-7; the D call may be TRBD1 or TRBD2 (5 bases each). Trimming stripped 10 bases from V and 4 bases from J, with 27 bases between. The CDR3 runs 16 residues. The germline gives CDR1 SGDLS, CDR2 YYNGEE. The CDR3 nucleotides are TGTGCCGGCACCATCTCAGAAGGGACGGGGTTTTACGAGCAGTACTTC. Residues: CAGTISEGTGFYEQYF.

The sample holds one count of this clonotype. CDR3: CVISLWTNTEAFF. The CDR3 DNA follows: TGTGTCATCAGTTTATGGACAAACACTGAAGCTTTCTTT. The rearrangement links TRBV27 to TRBJ1-1; maybe TRBD1 (5 bases). This CDR3 is 13 amino acids long. Germline-derived CDR1 and CDR2 are MNHEY and SMNVEV (reference sequence).

This clonotype was picked up many times. The CDR3 DNA is TGCGCCAGCAGCTTGCCCCTTGACGCAACGAAAGCTAACTATGGCTACACCTTC. This codes for CASSLPLDATKANYGYTF. The gene calls are TRBV5-1 and TRBJ1-2; D ambiguous. CDR1 SGHRS and CDR2 YFSETQ come from the germline V gene. This CDR3 is built from 18 residues. V lost 1 base to trimming and J lost 0 bases, with 19 bases between them.

The rearrangement links TRBV7-8 to TRBJ1-4, with TRBD1 identical over 9 bases. This CDR3 spans 19 amino acids. Per the germline V gene, CDR1 is SGHVS and CDR2 is FQNEAQ. With 3 bases clipped from V and 0 bases from J, the junction kept 11 bases outside the gene matches. This CDR3 reads CASSLSTGTGWATNEKLFF. CDR3 in DNA: TGTGCCAGCAGCTTGTCGACCGGGACAGGGTGGGCAACTAATGAAAAACTGTTTTTT.

V usage is TRBV7-2 and J usage is TRBJ1-5; D is ambiguous. The CDR3 loop spans 15 amino acids. Germline V lookup: CDR1 SGHTA, CDR2 FQGNSA. Trimming took 5 bases from V and 2 from J, leaving 13 bases between them. CDR3 sequence: CASSPQYGGNQPQHF. The CDR3 DNA sequence: TGTGCCAGCAGCCCCCAGTACGGTGGCAATCAGCCCCAGCATTTT.

V gene TRBV29-1 combines with J gene TRBJ1-1, with unresolved D. Germline CDR1 SQVTM, CDR2 ANQGSEA. The CDR3 is 12 residues long. The V end was cut by 8 bases, the J end by 3 bases, with 13 bases between. This chain's CDR3 is CSLGHRDTEAFF. CDR3 DNA sequence: TGCAGCTTGGGTCATAGAGACACTGAAGCTTTCTTT.

The chain joins TRBV25-1 to TRBJ2-5, with D possibly matching TRBD2 (6 bases). CDR1 is MGHDK and CDR2 is SYGVNS in the germline V gene. The CDR3 extends over 12 amino acids. With 9 bases removed from V and 5 bases from J, the gap between germline ends came to 13 bases. The CDR3 is CASSDSGETQYF. The CDR3 DNA is TGTGCCAGTTCAGACAGCGGGGAGACCCAGTACTTC. Complete variable domain (other parts from reference TRBV25-1 and TRBJ2-5): EADIYQTPRYLVIGTGKKITLECSQTMGHDKMYWYQQDPGMELHLIHYSYGVNSTEKGDLSSESTVSRIRTEHFPLTLESARPSHTSQYLCASSDSGETQYFGPGTRLLVL.

The CDR3 DNA sequence: TGTGCCAGCAGCCCAACAGGGAACGATGGCTACACCTTC. Translating it yields CASSPTGNDGYTF. The gene calls are TRBV7-6 and TRBJ1-2, with D perhaps TRBD1 (6 bases). CDR3 size: 13 residues. Trimming left V 5 bases short and J 6 bases short, with 13 bases between. Germline CDR1 reads SGHVS; CDR2 reads FNYEAQ.

This clonotype was counted many times. The chain is built from TRBV7-9 and TRBJ2-2; D is perhaps TRBD1 (6 bases). V was trimmed by 2 bases and J by 4 bases, leaving 11 bases between them. Germline V lookup: CDR1 SEHNR, CDR2 FQNEAQ (reference sequence). The CDR3 totals 15 residues. The CDR3 is CASSLQTGITGELFF. CDR3 nucleotide sequence: TGTGCCAGCAGCTTACAAACAGGGATCACCGGGGAGCTGTTTTTT.